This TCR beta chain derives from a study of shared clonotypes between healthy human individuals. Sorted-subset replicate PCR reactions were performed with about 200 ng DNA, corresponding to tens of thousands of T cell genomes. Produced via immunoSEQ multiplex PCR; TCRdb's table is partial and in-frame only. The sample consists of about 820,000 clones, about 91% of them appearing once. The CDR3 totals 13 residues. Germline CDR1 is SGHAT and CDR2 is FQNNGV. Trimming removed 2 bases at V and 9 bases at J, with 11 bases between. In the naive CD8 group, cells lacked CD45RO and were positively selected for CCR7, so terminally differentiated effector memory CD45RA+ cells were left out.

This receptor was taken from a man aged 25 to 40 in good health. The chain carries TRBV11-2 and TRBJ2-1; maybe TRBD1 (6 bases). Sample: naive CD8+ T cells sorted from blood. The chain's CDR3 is CASSLRRGVEQFF. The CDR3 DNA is TGTGCCAGCAGCTTACGCAGGGGTGTTGAGCAGTTCTTC.